Described below is a single T cell receptor (beta chain) sequence and its context. Its antigen is undetermined. The CDR3 totals 17 residues. Germline values: CDR1 SEHNR, CDR2 FQNEAQ (reference sequence). With 1 base clipped from V and 7 bases from J, the junction kept 11 bases outside the gene matches. The data originate from a study of cytomegalovirus exposure and HLA in healthy donors. Study-level results: Altogether, 150 to 200 TCR beta chains were recorded as cytomegalovirus-associated.

Repertoires were generated with immunoSEQ multiplex PCR, while TCRdb's copy carries only in-frame clones and drops some. The sample lists 150,000 or so clones; about 88% were seen once. The chain couples TRBV7-9 to TRBJ2-1; 9 bases line up with TRBD2. The receptor was derived from a woman aged 18-35 years in good health and CMV-seropositive. The sequenced material came from PBMCs. The DNA of the CDR3 is TGTGCCAGCAGCTTAGTCCGCCCCAGCGGGGGGAAAAATGAGCAGTTCTTC. Translation gives CASSLVRPSGGKNEQFF.